This TCR beta chain appears in the sequencing data of a study of cytomegalovirus exposure and HLA in healthy donors. PCR amplification relied on 60 Vbeta primers (plus 13 Jbeta primers). Assay used: immunoSEQ multiplex PCR; TCRdb lists only in-frame clones, some missing. This sample has some 140,000 clones, with around 79% found just once. V dropped 2 bases and J dropped 1; count of bases not matched to a gene: 5. Germline-derived CDR1 and CDR2 are MGHRA and YSYEKL. The CDR3 loop spans 16 amino acids. The gene calls are TRBV4-1 and TRBJ2-3; 8 positions match TRBD1. The sequence was collected from a man in his late teens or twenties in good health and CMV-seronegative. Sequencing was carried out using PBMCs. CDR3 nucleotides: TGCGCCAGCAGCCAACCGAGGACAGGGCGCACAGATACGCAGTATTTT. Protein product: CASSQPRTGRTDTQYF.